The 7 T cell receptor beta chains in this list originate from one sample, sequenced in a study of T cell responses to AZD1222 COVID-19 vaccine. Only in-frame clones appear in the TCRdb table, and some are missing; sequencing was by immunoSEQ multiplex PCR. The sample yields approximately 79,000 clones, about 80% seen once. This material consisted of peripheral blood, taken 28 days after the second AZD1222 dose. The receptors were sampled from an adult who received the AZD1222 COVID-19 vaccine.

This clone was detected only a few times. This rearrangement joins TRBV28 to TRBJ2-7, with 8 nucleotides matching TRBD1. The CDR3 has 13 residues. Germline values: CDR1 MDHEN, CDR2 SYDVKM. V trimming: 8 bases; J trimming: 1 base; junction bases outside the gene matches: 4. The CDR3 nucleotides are TGTGCCAGCCGGGACAGGTTTTCCTACGAGCAGTACTTC. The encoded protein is CASRDRFSYEQYF.

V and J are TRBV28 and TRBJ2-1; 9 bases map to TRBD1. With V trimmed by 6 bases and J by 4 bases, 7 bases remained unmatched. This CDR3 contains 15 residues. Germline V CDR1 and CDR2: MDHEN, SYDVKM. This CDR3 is CASSPTTGGYNEQFF. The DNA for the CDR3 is TGTGCCAGCAGCCCAACGACAGGGGGATACAATGAGCAGTTCTTC.

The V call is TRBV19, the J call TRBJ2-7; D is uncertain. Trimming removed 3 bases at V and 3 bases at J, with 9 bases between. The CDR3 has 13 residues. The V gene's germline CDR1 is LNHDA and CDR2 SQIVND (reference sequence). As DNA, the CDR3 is TGTGCCAGTAGTATGGGTCAAAACTACGAGCAGTACTTC. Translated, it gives CASSMGQNYEQYF.

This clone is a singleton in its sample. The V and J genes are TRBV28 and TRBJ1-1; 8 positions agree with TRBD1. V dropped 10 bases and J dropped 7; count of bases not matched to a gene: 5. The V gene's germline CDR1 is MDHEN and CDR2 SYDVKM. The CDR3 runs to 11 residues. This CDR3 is CATRGHGEAFF. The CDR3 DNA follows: TGTGCCACCAGGGGGCATGGTGAAGCTTTCTTT. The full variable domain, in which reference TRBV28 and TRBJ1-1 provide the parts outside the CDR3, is DVKVTQSSRYLVKRTGEKVFLECVQDMDHENMFWYRQDPGLGLRLIYFSYDVKMKEKGDIPEGYSVSREKKERFSLILESASTNQTSMYLCATRGHGEAFFGQGTRLTVV.

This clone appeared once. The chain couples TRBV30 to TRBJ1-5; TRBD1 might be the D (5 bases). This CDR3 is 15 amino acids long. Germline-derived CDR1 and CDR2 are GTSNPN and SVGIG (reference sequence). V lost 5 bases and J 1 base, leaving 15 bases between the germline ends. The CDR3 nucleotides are TGTGCCTGGCTGACGACAGTGCTCAGCAATCAGCCCCAGCATTTT. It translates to CAWLTTVLSNQPQHF.

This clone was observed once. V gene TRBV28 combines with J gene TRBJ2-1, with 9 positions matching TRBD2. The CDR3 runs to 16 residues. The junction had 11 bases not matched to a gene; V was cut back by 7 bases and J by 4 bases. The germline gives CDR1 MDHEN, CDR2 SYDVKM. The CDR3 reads CASNPAQREDYNEQFF. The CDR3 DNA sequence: TGTGCCAGCAACCCCGCCCAGCGGGAGGATTACAATGAGCAGTTCTTC.

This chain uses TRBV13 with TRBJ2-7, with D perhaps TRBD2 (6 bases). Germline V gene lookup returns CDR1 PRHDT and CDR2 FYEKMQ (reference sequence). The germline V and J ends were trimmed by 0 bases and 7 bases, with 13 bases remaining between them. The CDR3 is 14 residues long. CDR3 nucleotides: TGTGCCAGCAGCTTAGGCCTAGGTCTAGCGGAGCAGTACTTC. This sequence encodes CASSLGLGLAEQYF.